One TCR beta chain is described in this entry. Its antigen target is currently unknown. No clone much larger than this one lies a single base away; base qualities are absent. The trim is 2 bases for V and 0 bases for J, with a gap of 12 bases between the germline ends. The CDR3 measures 16 amino acids from cysteine to phenylalanine. Only the CDR3 part of the read is kept: 48 bases, read in frame from the first base. The CDR1 and CDR2 encoded by the germline V gene are SGHVS and FNYEAQ. The entry originates in a study of robustness of blood B and T cell sequencing (dated by TCRdb to about 2018). Background for the entire study: The goal of the study was to find out how much peripheral blood is required to reliably describe the TCRbeta and IgG repertoires of an individual. For technical replicates, two replicate TCRbeta cDNA libraries were prepared from one shared RNA pool that came from a single 10 ml draw. Each of the approximately 10 independently drawn blood samples had its TCRbeta and IgG repertoires measured.

Library preparation employed PCR. Reads for this sample came from an Illumina MiSeq. cDNA was made using SMARTScribe reverse transcriptase and a 5' template-switch oligo that added a universal priming site. The template-switch oligo carried a 12-nucleotide random unique molecular identifier (UMI) that tagged each cDNA molecule. During reverse transcription, chain-specific reverse primers targeted TCRbeta transcripts. Uracil DNA glycosylase treatment removed residual template-switch adapters, and cDNA was purified with a Qiagen MinElute kit. For the first PCR, 20 to 25 cycles were run with KAPA HiFi HotStart ReadyMix and step-out primers, split across four 50 ul reactions. Before further amplification, first-round PCR products were gel-purified. Illumina Nextera adapters were attached in a second roughly 8-cycle PCR, after which libraries were purified and pooled. For each TCRbeta molecule, the UMI barcode was captured by a 50-nucleotide 5' read. On the authors' methods: Reads were grouped by UMI into consensus reads using the MIGEC toolkit. PEAR was used to merge forward and reverse consensus reads into final reads. A custom decontamination script removed identical UMI-sequence pairs shared across libraries, treating them as cross-sample contamination. MIGMAP, a wrapper around IgBLAST, was used for V(D)J assignment and CDR3 extraction. TCR clonotypes were defined by identical V gene, J gene and CDR3 amino acid sequence, and CDR1 and CDR2 were left unsequenced. The raw public reads went through TCRdb reprocessing: fastp at Q25, MiXCR clone calling, in-frame beta chains kept. Each CDR3 protein appears once, grouped with its most common genes and DNA. TCRdb's processing, not the authors' own work, is the source of the V and J calls. The sample table holds nearly 1,500 distinct CDR3 sequences, of which approximately 68% were seen once. Jointly, the top ten make up about two fifths of the sample.

Points the paper makes about the study in general: One pair of TCRbeta libraries showed evidence of cross-contamination, likely from batch processing; the shared UMI-sequence pairs were removed. Every single 10 ml sample contained the 1,000 most abundant TCRbeta clonotypes from the pooled draws. Coverage of the top 10,000 TCRbeta clonotypes approached saturation when 3 or 4 tubes (30-40 ml blood) were combined. EDTA tubes required immediate fractionation, limiting use in multi-site collections. Pooling tubes did not increase the overlap of rare TCRbeta clonotypes, which implies that much larger blood volumes would be needed to capture rare TCRbeta clonotypes. When technical replicate libraries were compared, around 94% of the top 10,000 TCRbeta clonotypes in one library also turned up in the other. A full plateau was not reached by TCRbeta rarefaction curves, suggesting under-sequencing or many low-abundance clonotypes.

TCRbeta repertoires were quantified from mRNA rather than genomic DNA, which captures expressed receptors. Buffy coat leukocytes were collected into Trizol, and RNA was extracted with the Direct-zol RNA MiniPrep Plus kit without cell sorting. To separate plasma, buffy coat and red blood cells, the EDTA blood tubes were centrifuged right away at 4 degrees C. Sequencing used peripheral blood. This TCR was sampled from a human donor in good health. The chain links TRBV7-6 with TRBJ2-3, with the D call tentatively TRBD1 or TRBD2, each fitting 7 bases. The nucleotides read TGTGCCAGCAGCTTATTCAGGGGGGGTAGCACAGATACGCAGTATTTT. The translation is CASSLFRGGSTDTQYF.